This is a list of T cell receptor beta chains from one sample in a study of beta chain features in type 1 diabetes. TCRdb's copy holds only in-frame clones and misses some; the assay was immunoSEQ multiplex PCR. In the table there are about 150,000 clones, approximately 9.1% of which are singletons. Source material: central memory CD4+ T cells from blood. These receptors were obtained from a woman aged 25-40 years with type 1 diabetes. Both conserved end residues are part of each CDR3. Fields, in order: D gene, J gene, V gene, clone size, CDR3 DNA, CDR3 protein. The D gene is left open where the match is weak. A clone size is listed for some rows: how often the clone was seen (once, few, many), or a class if it is expanded.

d_call: TRBD1; j_call: TRBJ2-1; v_call: TRBV11-3; clone_size: .; cdr3_nt: TGTGCCAGCAGCCCTCCGGACAGGGTGATCGTCAATGAGCAGTTCTTC; cdr3_aa: CASSPPDRVIVNEQFF
d_call: .; j_call: TRBJ2-1; v_call: TRBV5-6; clone_size: .; cdr3_nt: TGTGCCAGCAACAACCCCCAGGGTCGGGACAATGAGCAGTTCTTC; cdr3_aa: CASNNPQGRDNEQFF
d_call: TRBD1; j_call: TRBJ2-7; v_call: TRBV10-3; clone_size: few; cdr3_nt: TGTGCCATCAGTGGACAGGGTTGGGAGCAGTACTTC; cdr3_aa: CAISGQGWEQYF
d_call: TRBD2; j_call: TRBJ2-1; v_call: TRBV7-9; clone_size: few; cdr3_nt: TGTGCCAGCAGCTTAGCCCTAGCGGGAGCTTACAATGAGCAGTTCTTC; cdr3_aa: CASSLALAGAYNEQFF
d_call: .; j_call: TRBJ2-3; v_call: TRBV2; clone_size: .; cdr3_nt: TGTGCCAGCAGTGCTTGGGCGGATACGCAGTATTTT; cdr3_aa: CASSAWADTQYF
d_call: .; j_call: TRBJ1-2; v_call: TRBV5-4; clone_size: few; cdr3_nt: TGTGCCAGCAGCTTAGACAGTAACTATGGCTACACCTTC; cdr3_aa: CASSLDSNYGYTF
d_call: .; j_call: TRBJ1-2; v_call: TRBV2; clone_size: few; cdr3_nt: TGTGCCAGCGCCCGGGACACATACTATGGCTACACCTTC; cdr3_aa: CASARDTYYGYTF
d_call: .; j_call: TRBJ1-1; v_call: TRBV11-2; clone_size: few; cdr3_nt: TGTGCCAGCACCATGGGGGGACGTACTGAAGCTTTCTTT; cdr3_aa: CASTMGGRTEAFF
d_call: .; j_call: TRBJ2-5; v_call: TRBV12-5; clone_size: few; cdr3_nt: TGTGCTAGTGCCCAGGAAGAGACCCAGTACTTC; cdr3_aa: CASAQEETQYF
d_call: TRBD1; j_call: TRBJ1-3; v_call: TRBV5-4; clone_size: .; cdr3_nt: TGTGCCAGCAGCCGACAGGGGCTCTCTGGAAACACCATATATTTT; cdr3_aa: CASSRQGLSGNTIYF
d_call: .; j_call: TRBJ1-5; v_call: TRBV5-1; clone_size: .; cdr3_nt: TGCGCCAGCAGCCCCCTACCTAGTCGGGGGAGCAATCAGCCCCAGCATTTT; cdr3_aa: CASSPLPSRGSNQPQHF
d_call: .; j_call: TRBJ2-3; v_call: TRBV7-3; clone_size: few; cdr3_nt: TGTGCCAGCAGCCCAGGGTTGGGCACAGATACGCAGTATTTT; cdr3_aa: CASSPGLGTDTQYF
d_call: .; j_call: TRBJ2-3; v_call: TRBV4-2; clone_size: .; cdr3_nt: TGTGCCAGCAGCCAAGATAGCACTAGCACAGATACGCAGTATTTT; cdr3_aa: CASSQDSTSTDTQYF
d_call: .; j_call: TRBJ2-3; v_call: TRBV18; clone_size: .; cdr3_nt: TGTGCCAGCTCACCACCGGAGGGAGTTAGCACAGATACGCAGTATTTT; cdr3_aa: CASSPPEGVSTDTQYF
d_call: TRBD1; j_call: TRBJ1-2; v_call: TRBV18; clone_size: few; cdr3_nt: TGTGCCAGCTCGGGACAGGGCTATGGCTACACCTTC; cdr3_aa: CASSGQGYGYTF
d_call: TRBD1; j_call: TRBJ1-1; v_call: TRBV7-3; clone_size: .; cdr3_nt: TGTGCCAGCAGCCCCGGACAGGGGGGCCGCATAAGCACTGAAGCTTTCTTT; cdr3_aa: CASSPGQGGRISTEAFF
d_call: TRBD1; j_call: TRBJ1-2; v_call: TRBV6-6; clone_size: few; cdr3_nt: TGTGCCAGCAGTTACTCTCCGGGACAGGGCTATGGCTACACCTTC; cdr3_aa: CASSYSPGQGYGYTF
d_call: TRBD1; j_call: TRBJ2-3; v_call: TRBV6-6; clone_size: .; cdr3_nt: TGTGCCAGCAGAAGGGACAGGGTTGAGGCAGATACGCAGTATTTT; cdr3_aa: CASRRDRVEADTQYF
d_call: .; j_call: TRBJ1-2; v_call: TRBV28; clone_size: few; cdr3_nt: TGTGCCAGCAGTTTATTCAAGACGGGCCCAGCGGACGATGGCTACACCTTC; cdr3_aa: CASSLFKTGPADDGYTF
d_call: .; j_call: TRBJ1-2; v_call: TRBV28; clone_size: .; cdr3_nt: TGTGCCAGTAAGGAGTGGGGCGGAGCTGAATATGGCTACACCTTC; cdr3_aa: CASKEWGGAEYGYTF
d_call: TRBD1; j_call: TRBJ1-2; v_call: TRBV28; clone_size: .; cdr3_nt: TGTGCCAGCAGTCCCTCCGGTGGGACAGGGACTTTGGAAGGCTACACCTTC; cdr3_aa: CASSPSGGTGTLEGYTF
d_call: .; j_call: TRBJ2-6; v_call: TRBV5-1; clone_size: few; cdr3_nt: TGCGCCAGCAGCTTGGGGGGCTCGGAGGCCAACGTCCTGACTTTC; cdr3_aa: CASSLGGSEANVLTF
d_call: .; j_call: TRBJ2-7; v_call: TRBV9; clone_size: .; cdr3_nt: TGTGCCAGCAGCGTTACTACCGTGGCAATAGGCGGGCAGTACTTC; cdr3_aa: CASSVTTVAIGGQYF
d_call: TRBD2; j_call: TRBJ2-2; v_call: TRBV7-3; clone_size: few; cdr3_nt: TGTGCCAGCAGCTTAGGGCTAGCGGGGATGAACACCGGGGAGCTGTTTTTT; cdr3_aa: CASSLGLAGMNTGELFF